This passage covers 10 T cell receptor beta chains from one sample sequenced in a study of CD8 T cells in ankylosing spondylitis. One entry per CDR3 protein results from TCRdb running MiXCR on the 5' RACE reads. Of about 360,000 distinct CDR3 sequences in the sample, approximately 22% were seen once. Input material: blood, either unsorted or a sorted T cell fraction (not recorded which). The receptors derive from a male donor with ankylosing spondylitis or in good health (not recorded which).

The chain uses TRBV20-1 and TRBJ2-3, with 12 bases that match TRBD2. The germline CDR1 and CDR2 sequences are DFQATT and SNEGSKA (reference sequence). This CDR3 is built from 14 residues. The V segment lost 4 bases and the J segment 5 bases; nucleotides outside the gene matches: 4. CDR3 loop: CSATSGGAGDTQYF. CDR3 nucleotides: TGCAGTGCTACTAGCGGGGGGGCTGGAGATACGCAGTATTTT.

V gene TRBV29-1 combines with J gene TRBJ2-1, with D unclear. V lost 3 bases and J 4 bases, leaving 4 bases between the germline ends. The CDR3 covers 11 residues. Germline V CDR1 and CDR2: SQVTM, ANQGSEA. CDR3 nucleotide sequence: TGCAGCGTTGAGTCTTACAATGAGCAGTTCTTC. It encodes CSVESYNEQFF.

This clonotype was found a few times. V and J are TRBV4-1 and TRBJ2-1, with 8 bases that match TRBD2. Germline values: CDR1 MGHRA, CDR2 YSYEKL. This CDR3 has 18 residues. With 0 bases clipped from V and 1 base from J, the junction kept 8 bases outside the gene matches. CDR3 loop: CASSQDFLVAGSYNEQFF. In DNA, the CDR3 is TGCGCCAGCAGCCAAGATTTTTTGGTAGCGGGGTCCTACAATGAGCAGTTCTTC.

The chain carries TRBV6-2 or TRBV6-3 and TRBJ2-1; TRBD1 aligns across 9 bases. The CDR3 runs to 13 residues. In germline, CDR1 is MNHEY, CDR2 SVGEGT. V lost 6 bases to trimming and J lost 12 bases; unmatched junction nucleotides: 9. The CDR3 DNA is TGTGCCAGCAGGGACAGGGGCTATTTCGCGCAGTTCTTC. Translated: CASRDRGYFAQFF.

The chain has TRBV5-6 and TRBJ2-1; 7 bases match TRBD2. The CDR3 consists of 12 residues. Trimming at V came to 2 bases and at J to 10 bases, leaving 3 bases not matched to a gene. CDR1 is SGHDT and CDR2 is YYEEEE in the germline V gene. The CDR3, as DNA: TGTGCCAGCAGCTTAAGGCGGGGGGAGCAGTTCTTC. It yields the protein CASSLRRGEQFF.

This sequence joins TRBV5-1 and TRBJ2-3; D is uncertain. Looked up from germline, CDR1 is SGHRS and CDR2 is YFSETQ. The CDR3 length is 10 residues. Trimming took 9 bases from V and 14 from J, leaving 16 bases between them. The CDR3 loop is CATSRIPRYF. Written as DNA, the CDR3 is TGCGCCACCTCGCGGATCCCGCGGTATTTT.

The chain joins TRBV28 to TRBJ2-2, with 12 bases lining up with TRBD1. The CDR3 length is 18 residues. With V trimmed by 5 bases and J by 6 bases, 13 bases remained unmatched. Germline lookup yields CDR1 MDHEN and CDR2 SYDVKM. The CDR3 region has the DNA TGTGCCAGCAGTCCACCGACCCCCCGGGACAGGGGGCCCGGGGAGCTGTTTTTT. Its protein product is CASSPPTPRDRGPGELFF.

This clonotype was seen a few times. J is TRBJ1-5 and V is TRBV4-2, with no clear D. V was trimmed by 1 base and J by 3 bases, leaving 10 bases between them. The CDR3 contains 15 residues. The V gene's germline CDR1 is LGHNA and CDR2 YNFKEQ. This CDR3 is CASSQVEGPNQPQHF. CDR3 DNA sequence: TGTGCCAGCAGCCAAGTGGAAGGGCCCAATCAGCCCCAGCATTTT.

The chain recombines TRBV5-1 with TRBJ2-2; D gene uncertain. This CDR3 has 13 amino acids. In germline, CDR1 is SGHRS, CDR2 YFSETQ. V lost 1 base to trimming and J lost 7 bases, with 8 bases between them. The CDR3 DNA is TGCGCCAGCAGCTTGTGGGGAATCGGGGAGCTGTTTTTT. This codes for CASSLWGIGELFF.

This clonotype was counted a few times. The CDR3 DNA reads TGTGCCAGCAGGGCCGGGACAGAGGGCCCGAGGGAGCAGTACTTC. It specifies CASRAGTEGPREQYF. The chain links TRBV12-3 or TRBV12-4 to TRBJ2-7; the match to TRBD1 covers 7 bases. This CDR3 contains 15 residues. The V and J ends lost 6 bases and 7 bases, in that order; junction bases with no gene match: 15.